This is a list of T cell receptor beta chains from one sample in a study of blood T cell repertoires in COVID-19. TCRdb's copy holds only in-frame clones and misses some; the assay was immunoSEQ multiplex PCR. The data hold 150,000 or so clones, with around 91% observed a single time. Sequenced sample: peripheral blood. These receptors were collected from a man between 18 and 35 years old with COVID-19, enrolled during active disease. The CDR3 runs from the conserved cysteine through the conserved F or W. D genes are given only for firm matches. For some rows the clone size is stated as once, few or many, or as a class when expanded; others skip it.

D,V,size,J,CDR3,DNA
TRBD1,TRBV5-5,.,TRBJ1-5,CASRAGTDNQPQHF,TGTGCCAGCAGGGCCGGGACAGACAATCAGCCCCAGCATTTT
.,TRBV27,.,TRBJ1-4,CASSRRQSNEKLFF,TGTGCCAGCAGTAGGAGGCAGAGTAATGAAAAACTGTTTTTT
TRBD1,TRBV6-1,.,TRBJ1-2,CASSELGDSYLYGYTF,TGTGCCAGCAGTGAATTGGGGGACAGTTACCTCTATGGCTACACCTTC
.,TRBV6-2/TRBV6-3,.,TRBJ2-2,CASSTPRENTGELFF,TGTGCCAGCAGTACCCCACGCGAGAACACCGGGGAGCTGTTTTTT
.,TRBV18,.,TRBJ1-4,CATRAPAGEKLLF,TGTGCCACCAGAGCACCTGCGGGAGAGAAACTGCTTTTT
TRBD1,TRBV18,.,TRBJ2-7,CASSPGQGAPWEQYF,TGTGCCAGCTCACCGGGACAGGGGGCGCCCTGGGAGCAGTACTTC
.,TRBV28,.,TRBJ2-7,CASSLPLFWDFRPYEQYF,TGTGCCAGCAGTTTACCTCTCTTCTGGGACTTCCGACCCTACGAGCAGTACTTC
.,TRBV24-1,.,TRBJ2-3,CATGRGTTDTQYF,TGTGCCACCGGGAGGGGGACGACAGATACGCAGTATTTT
.,TRBV9,.,TRBJ1-4,CASSPAGATNEKLLF,TGTGCCAGCAGCCCTGCGGGTGCAACTAATGAAAAACTGCTTTTT
TRBD1,TRBV7-9,.,TRBJ2-1,CASSLQMNRGPDNEQFF,TGTGCCAGCAGCCTCCAAATGAACAGGGGGCCAGACAATGAGCAGTTCTTC
.,TRBV12-1,.,TRBJ1-1,CASSLETGDDTEAFF,TGTGCCAGCAGCTTGGAAACGGGGGACGACACTGAAGCTTTCTTT
TRBD1,TRBV28,.,TRBJ1-4,CASSVDRVGVKLLF,TGTGCCAGCAGTGTGGACAGGGTGGGCGTAAAACTGCTTTTT
TRBD1,TRBV6-5,.,TRBJ1-1,CASRTGGGTEAFF,TGTGCCAGCAGGACAGGGGGAGGGACTGAAGCTTTCTTT
TRBD2,TRBV5-1,.,TRBJ2-1,CASSLGLAGEADAQFF,TGCGCCAGCAGCTTGGGACTAGCGGGAGAGGCGGATGCGCAGTTCTTC
.,TRBV28,.,TRBJ2-2,CASSGRDTGELFF,TGTGCCAGCAGTGGCAGGGACACCGGGGAGCTGTTTTTT
.,TRBV18,.,TRBJ1-2,CASSPAAGNYGYTF,TGTGCCAGCTCACCGGCGGCGGGTAACTATGGCTACACCTTC
TRBD1,TRBV24-1,once,TRBJ2-1,CATSDRTGGAYNEQFF,TGTGCCACCAGTGATCGGACAGGGGGCGCATACAATGAGCAGTTCTTC
.,TRBV27,.,TRBJ1-5,CASSLRPRGQPQHF,TGTGCCAGCAGTTTACGCCCGCGGGGTCAGCCCCAGCATTTT
.,TRBV4-1,.,TRBJ1-1,CASSQSGTNTEAFF,TGCGCCAGCAGCCAGTCGGGTACGAACACTGAAGCTTTCTTT
TRBD2,TRBV6-4,.,TRBJ2-2,CASSSGTSNRGELFF,TGTGCCAGCAGCTCCGGGACTAGCAACCGCGGGGAGCTGTTTTTT
.,TRBV19,.,TRBJ2-7,CATSPTGGQTQLLQYF,TGTGCCACCTCCCCGACTGGAGGGCAGACTCAACTGTTGCAGTACTTC
.,TRBV7-9,.,TRBJ1-5,CASSQGGPQHF,TGTGCCAGCAGCCAAGGGGGGCCCCAGCATTTT
TRBD1,TRBV13,.,TRBJ2-7,CASSLGTGGEQYF,TGTGCCAGCAGCTTAGGGACAGGGGGTGAGCAGTACTTC
TRBD1,TRBV15,.,TRBJ1-4,CATSREGTGQKGKLLF,TGTGCCACCAGCAGAGAAGGGACGGGACAGAAGGGAAAACTGCTTTTT
.,TRBV28,few,TRBJ1-1,CASRIRTVNTEAFF,TGTGCCAGCAGAATCCGGACAGTGAACACTGAAGCTTTCTTT
TRBD2,TRBV18,.,TRBJ2-1,CASSPRGVGEFSIEQFF,TGTGCCAGCTCACCCCGGGGGGTAGGGGAATTTTCAATCGAGCAGTTCTTC
.,TRBV28,.,TRBJ1-5,CASSSPLGGSNQPQHF,TGTGCCAGCAGCTCTCCCCTCGGTGGTAGCAATCAGCCCCAGCATTTT
TRBD2,TRBV7-2,.,TRBJ2-7,CASRGSKAGAPYSYEQYF,TGTGCCAGCAGGGGCTCTAAAGCGGGAGCCCCATACTCCTACGAGCAGTACTTC
TRBD2,TRBV5-1,many,TRBJ2-3,CASRLAGGSDTQYF,TGCGCATCCAGACTGGCGGGAGGTTCAGATACGCAGTATTTT
.,TRBV28,.,TRBJ1-5,CASSLGAGSNQPQHF,TGTGCCAGCAGTTTAGGGGCGGGGAGCAATCAGCCCCAGCATTTT
.,TRBV4-2,.,TRBJ2-7,CASSQDRVYGWQYF,TGTGCCAGCAGCCAAGACCGTGTCTACGGGTGGCAGTACTTC